Listed here are 31 T cell receptor beta chains from one sample, sequenced in a study of cytomegalovirus exposure and HLA in healthy donors. Vbeta (60) and Jbeta (13) primers were used in the PCR. The protocol was immunoSEQ multiplex PCR, while the TCRdb copy is restricted to in-frame clones and leaves out a portion. The sample contains about 140,000 clones, 61% of which appear only once. Input material: PBMCs. Receptors were obtained from a male donor in good health and CMV-seronegative.

The rearrangement links TRBV2 to TRBJ2-5; TRBD1 is a possible D gene (5 bases). Trimming shortened V by 3 bases and J by 2 bases, and 13 bases separated the two germline ends. The CDR3 has 15 amino acids. Germline V gene lookup returns CDR1 SNHLY and CDR2 FYNNEI. The CDR3 region is CASSDLWGPQETQYF. The CDR3 bases are TGTGCCAGCAGTGATTTGTGGGGCCCGCAAGAGACCCAGTACTTC.

The chain couples TRBV15 to TRBJ1-4; 7 positions match TRBD1. Germline values: CDR1 LNHNV, CDR2 YYDKDF (reference sequence). The J segment lost 3 bases and the V segment lost 4 bases, leaving 5 bases of the junction unmatched. The CDR3 covers 15 residues. The chain's CDR3 is CATSNNRGANEKLFF. DNA for the CDR3: TGTGCCACCAGCAATAACAGGGGTGCTAATGAAAAACTGTTTTTT.

V usage is TRBV19 and J usage is TRBJ2-2, with 9 nucleotides matching TRBD1. Germline CDR1 is LNHDA and CDR2 is SQIVND (reference sequence). This CDR3 spans 15 amino acids. V shed 2 bases, J shed 3 bases, and the junction held 1 base outside the gene matches. The CDR3 protein is CASSIWTGDTGELFF. The CDR3 region has the DNA TGTGCCAGTAGTATATGGACAGGGGACACCGGGGAGCTGTTTTTT.

Worth noting for this clone: The identical CDR3 is also encoded by other nucleotide sequences in the sample. This chain connects TRBV18 to TRBJ2-5, with 9 bases aligning to TRBD2. The CDR3 is 15 residues long. Unmatched junction bases numbered 6, after V lost 6 bases and J lost 1 base. CDR1 is KGHSH and CDR2 is LQKENI in the germline V gene. The chain's CDR3 is CASSQRLAAQETQYF. In DNA, the CDR3 is TGTGCCAGCTCCCAACGACTAGCGGCCCAAGAGACCCAGTACTTC.

The V gene is TRBV7-6, the J gene TRBJ2-2; D gene uncertain. The CDR3 contains 13 residues. CDR1 and CDR2 from the germline V gene are SGHVS and FNYEAQ. The germline V and J ends were trimmed by 1 base and 6 bases, with 6 bases remaining between them. This chain's CDR3 is CASSLGLAGELFF. The CDR3 DNA reads TGTGCCAGCAGCTTAGGGTTAGCCGGGGAGCTGTTTTTT.

The J gene is TRBJ2-2, the V gene TRBV6-1, with 9 bases matching TRBD1. The CDR3 consists of 15 residues. Germline trimming cut 8 bases from V and 2 bases from J; bases unmatched to any gene: 6. CDR1 is MNHNS and CDR2 is SASEGT in the germline V gene. CDR3 in DNA: TGTGCCAGCCTCCCGGACAGGGGAAACACCGGGGAGCTGTTTTTT. This translates into CASLPDRGNTGELFF.

This chain uses TRBV20-1 with TRBJ2-5, with TRBD1 as a possible D gene (5 bases). The J call may be faulty, since TRBJ2-7 better matches the DNA end. This CDR3 is 11 amino acids long. In germline, CDR1 is DFQATT, CDR2 SNEGSKA (reference sequence). The CDR3 here is CSAWGLHEQYF. CDR3 DNA: TGCAGTGCCTGGGGCCTCCACGAGCAGTACTTC.

In DNA, the CDR3 is TGTGCCAGCAGTGACCGAGGCTATGGCTACACCTTC. This translates into CASSDRGYGYTF. The chain has TRBV6-5 and TRBJ1-2; no reliable D call. This CDR3 is built from 12 residues. The V gene's germline CDR1 is MNHEY and CDR2 SVGAGI. Trimming removed 5 bases from V and 4 bases from J, with 8 bases in between.

The chain employs TRBV28 and TRBJ1-5; perhaps TRBD1 as D (5 bases). The length of the CDR3 is 13 residues. Between the trimmed V and J ends, which lost 4 bases and 11 bases, there was a span of 15 bases. Germline V gene data show CDR1 as MDHEN and CDR2 as SYDVKM. Written as DNA, the CDR3 is TGTGCCAGCAGTTCAGACCGGCCACAGGCCCAGCATTTT. Amino acids: CASSSDRPQAQHF.

This clone was detected only once. The chain links TRBV7-2 to TRBJ1-6; D possibly corresponds to TRBD1 (6 bases). Trimming removed 5 bases at V and 5 bases at J, with 16 bases between. The germline CDR1 and CDR2 sequences are SGHTA and FQGNSA. The CDR3 contains 16 residues. CDR3 nucleotide sequence: TGTGCCAGCAGCGCCGCAGGGGTTATAAATAATTCACCCCTCCACTTT. Residues: CASSAAGVINNSPLHF.

CDR3 DNA sequence: TGTGCCAGCAGGGGGACTAGCGGAGGGGAGACCCAGTACTTC. Protein: CASRGTSGGETQYF. The genes are TRBV7-9 and TRBJ2-5; TRBD2 matches 11 bases. CDR1 SEHNR and CDR2 FQNEAQ come from the germline V gene (reference sequence). J lost 5 bases, V lost 6 bases, and 5 bases had no gene match. There are 14 residues in the CDR3.

This chain uses TRBV9 with TRBJ2-7; 9 bases fit TRBD2. J gave up 2 bases and V 0 bases, and 3 bases lay outside the gene matches. This CDR3 contains 15 residues. The V gene's germline CDR1 is SGDLS and CDR2 YYNGEE. The CDR3: CASSVVAGATYEQYF. The CDR3 DNA sequence: TGTGCCAGCAGCGTAGTAGCGGGGGCGACCTACGAGCAGTACTTC.

This clone was seen more than once but under ten times. The chain couples TRBV28 to TRBJ2-3; D might be TRBD2 (5 bases). This CDR3 is built from 17 residues. Trimming took 5 bases from V and 2 from J, leaving 20 bases between them. From germline, CDR1 is MDHEN and CDR2 SYDVKM. CDR3 nucleotides: TGTGCCAGCAGTCCTCCCCCGACTATAACCCTCACAGATACGCAGTATTTT. It yields the protein CASSPPPTITLTDTQYF.

The chain joins TRBV5-4 to TRBJ2-2; D perhaps matches TRBD2 (5 bases). Germline V CDR1 and CDR2: SGHNT, YYREEE (reference sequence). There are 15 residues in the CDR3. The V and J ends lost 1 base and 2 bases respectively, with 9 bases between them. CDR3 protein: CASSLSAGNTGELFF. CDR3 nucleotides: TGTGCCAGCAGCTTGTCGGCGGGCAACACCGGGGAGCTGTTTTTT. Using reference TRBV5-4 and TRBJ2-2 for the parts outside the CDR3, the full variable domain is ETGVTQSPTHLIKTRGQQVTLRCSSQSGHNTVSWYQQALGQGPQFIFQYYREEENGRGNFPPRFSGLQFPNYSSELNVNALELDDSALYLCASSLSAGNTGELFFGEGSRLTVL.

The chain employs TRBV30 and TRBJ2-3; 13 bases are shared with TRBD2. This CDR3 has 17 residues. The germline gives CDR1 GTSNPN, CDR2 SVGIG (reference sequence). The trim removed 0 bases at V and 5 bases at J, leaving 8 bases unmatched. The CDR3, as DNA: TGTGCCTGGAGTGTTCGGCGGACTAGCGGGGGCGGAGATACGCAGTATTTT. This codes for CAWSVRRTSGGGDTQYF.

The chain carries TRBV28 and TRBJ1-5; D unresolved. The length of the CDR3 is 12 residues. Germline V gene data show CDR1 as MDHEN and CDR2 as SYDVKM. V dropped 3 bases and J dropped 7 bases, with 7 bases sitting between them. The CDR3, as DNA: TGTGCCAGCAGTTTTCAGGCGCAGCCCCAGCATTTT. Amino acids: CASSFQAQPQHF.

The genes are TRBV7-9 and TRBJ2-2; TRBD1 might be the D (5 bases). V dropped 8 bases and J dropped 4 bases, with 14 bases sitting between them. Germline CDR1 SEHNR, CDR2 FQNEAQ (reference sequence). The CDR3 totals 14 residues. The CDR3 here is CASPQGASTGELFF. CDR3 DNA sequence: TGTGCCAGCCCCCAAGGGGCGAGCACCGGGGAGCTGTTTTTT.

This clone appeared a few times. The chain uses TRBV9 and TRBJ1-4; no clear D gene. CDR1 and CDR2 from the germline V gene are SGDLS and YYNGEE. The CDR3 is 15 amino acids. V lost 3 bases, J lost 0 bases, and 9 bases lay in between. CDR3 coding DNA: TGTGCCAGCAGCGGAGGCCCCGCAACTAATGAAAAACTGTTTTTT. Translated, it gives CASSGGPATNEKLFF.

V usage is TRBV2 and J usage is TRBJ1-1, with D tentatively TRBD1 (5 bases). Germline CDR1 SNHLY, CDR2 FYNNEI. The V and J ends lost 6 bases and 3 bases respectively, with 11 bases between them. There are 13 residues in the CDR3. Here the CDR3 reads CASRDRDYTEAFF. The CDR3 bases are TGTGCCAGCAGGGACCGGGACTACACTGAAGCTTTCTTT.

The chain recombines TRBV29-1 with TRBJ2-3; 8 bases match TRBD1. After removal of 6 bases from V and 2 bases from J, the junction contained 4 bases not matched to a gene. Germline CDR1 and CDR2: SQVTM and ANQGSEA. This CDR3 region has 13 residues. CDR3 DNA sequence: TGCAGCGTCGAGGGACAGGCCACAGATACGCAGTATTTT. This sequence encodes CSVEGQATDTQYF.

This chain uses TRBV30 with TRBJ2-5, with D uncertain. This CDR3 has 12 residues. From germline, CDR1 is GTSNPN and CDR2 SVGIG (reference sequence). V was pared by 5 bases and J by 2 bases, with 9 bases between. In DNA form, the CDR3 reads TGTGCCTGGGGGCCCTCTCAAGAGACCCAGTACTTC. This gives the protein CAWGPSQETQYF.

V and J are TRBV11-2 and TRBJ1-1, with D possibly TRBD1 on 6 matching bases. CDR3 length equals 13 residues. Between the trimmed V and J ends, which lost 5 bases and 1 base, there was a span of 8 bases. The germline CDR1 and CDR2 sequences are SGHAT and FQNNGV. For the CDR3, the DNA is TGTGCCAGCAGCCCGGGACAGAACACTGAAGCTTTCTTT. Amino acids: CASSPGQNTEAFF.

This chain links TRBV9 with TRBJ2-7, with a weak D call TRBD2 (5 bases). Germline lookup yields CDR1 SGDLS and CDR2 YYNGEE. The CDR3 has 15 amino acids. V was pared by 3 bases and J by 7 bases, with 20 bases between. The CDR3 loop is CASSGSPGSVWEQYF. The CDR3 nucleotides are TGTGCCAGCAGCGGCTCCCCGGGGTCGGTATGGGAGCAGTACTTC.

On this clone itself: Other DNA sequences in the same sample also yield this CDR3. This chain uses TRBV28 with TRBJ1-5, with 7 positions matching TRBD1. This CDR3 is 14 amino acids long. V dropped 5 bases and J dropped 7; count of bases not matched to a gene: 8. Per the germline V gene, CDR1 is MDHEN and CDR2 is SYDVKM. CDR3 nucleotide sequence: TGTGCCAGCAGTCCCGGACAGGTGCGGCAGCCCCAGCATTTT. It encodes CASSPGQVRQPQHF.

The V call is TRBV5-4, the J call TRBJ2-5; D may be TRBD2 (5 bases). Germline CDR1 is SGHNT and CDR2 is YYREEE (reference sequence). V was cut by 4 bases and J by 2 bases, with 9 bases left in between. This CDR3 has 13 amino acids. The chain's CDR3 is CASSQTGQETQYF. DNA of the CDR3: TGTGCCAGCAGCCAAACGGGGCAAGAGACCCAGTACTTC.

This chain links TRBV2 with TRBJ2-1; 8 bases are a match to TRBD1. The trim removed 7 bases at V and 4 bases at J, leaving 6 bases unmatched. Germline loops: CDR1 SNHLY, CDR2 FYNNEI. This CDR3 is built from 14 residues. This chain's CDR3 is CASKGQDSYNEQFF. The CDR3 nucleotides are TGTGCCAGCAAGGGACAGGACTCTTACAATGAGCAGTTCTTC. Full variable domain (rest looked up from reference TRBV2 and TRBJ2-1): EPEVTQTPSHQVTQMGQEVILRCVPISNHLYFYWYRQILGQKVEFLVSFYNNEISEKSEIFDDQFSVERPDGSNFTLKIRSTKLEDSAMYFCASKGQDSYNEQFFGPGTRLTVL.

This clone was counted a few times. The chain carries TRBV7-9 and TRBJ2-5, with 8 bases aligning to TRBD1. Trimming removed 4 bases from V and 2 bases from J; junction bases left unmatched: 9. CDR1 and CDR2 from the germline V gene are SEHNR and FQNEAQ (reference sequence). The CDR3 extends over 16 amino acids. The CDR3 reads CASSSPLDRAQETQYF. For the CDR3, the DNA is TGTGCCAGCAGCTCTCCCTTGGACAGGGCGCAAGAGACCCAGTACTTC.

In regard to this clone: In the same sample, other DNA sequences code for this CDR3. V is TRBV9 and J is TRBJ2-3; possible D gene TRBD2, 5 bases. The V end lost 0 bases, the J end lost 2 bases, and 10 bases lay between the germline ends. This CDR3 region has 15 residues. The germline V gene encodes CDR1 SGDLS and CDR2 YYNGEE. In DNA form, the CDR3 reads TGTGCCAGCAGCGTAGGATTGAGGGACACAGATACGCAGTATTTT. This gives the protein CASSVGLRDTDTQYF.

This rearrangement joins TRBV19 to TRBJ1-2, with a possible D match to TRBD1 (5 bases). V gave up 10 bases and J gave up 8 bases, with 14 bases separating them. The CDR3 covers 11 residues. The germline CDR1 and CDR2 sequences are LNHDA and SQIVND (reference sequence). The DNA of the CDR3 is TGTGCCACCATGATCGGGGGGGGCTACACCTTC. Its translation is CATMIGGGYTF.

The chain uses TRBV7-9 and TRBJ1-4; TRBD1 agrees at 8 bases. In germline, CDR1 is SEHNR, CDR2 FQNEAQ (reference sequence). Trimming took 7 bases from V and 7 from J; bases not matched to a gene: 8. CDR3 length equals 14 residues. The CDR3, as DNA: TGTGCCAGCACCCGACAGGGGATTTTTGAAAAACTGTTTTTT. Translation: CASTRQGIFEKLFF.

This chain uses TRBV9 with TRBJ1-5; unclear D gene. V lost 1 base, J lost 5 bases, and 7 bases lay in between. This CDR3 comprises 13 residues. The germline V gene has CDR1 SGDLS and CDR2 YYNGEE. The CDR3 sequence is CASSVNYDQPQHF. The CDR3, as DNA: TGTGCCAGCAGCGTAAATTATGATCAGCCCCAGCATTTT.